These 23 T cell receptor beta chains originate from one sample sequenced in a study of shared clonotypes between healthy human individuals. Here immunoSEQ multiplex PCR was the method, and the copy in TCRdb shows in-frame clones only, minus some. The sample contains hundreds of thousands of clones, about two thirds of which appear only once. The specimen was memory CD4+ T cells sorted from blood. Subset indicated: CD45RA-negative fraction. The receptors come from a woman in her thirties in good health.

The chain links TRBV15 to TRBJ1-4; D may be TRBD1 (5 bases). The ends were cut back, 5 bases at V and 5 bases at J, with 12 bases in the middle. CDR1 and CDR2 from the germline V gene are LNHNV and YYDKDF (reference sequence). The CDR3 extends over 14 amino acids. CDR3 in amino acids: CATSPGDANEKLFF. In DNA form, the CDR3 reads TGTGCCACCAGCCCGGGGGACGCAAATGAAAAACTGTTTTTT.

This clone was picked up a small number of times. This chain connects TRBV2 to TRBJ1-4; the D is unclear. This CDR3 is built from 15 residues. The V gene lost 6 bases and the J gene lost 1 base, with 12 bases spanning the gap. In germline, CDR1 is SNHLY, CDR2 FYNNEI. This CDR3 reads CASSRSWVTNEKLFF. The DNA for the CDR3 is TGTGCCAGCAGCAGATCTTGGGTAACTAATGAAAAACTGTTTTTT. The variable domain in full, completed from reference TRBV2 and TRBJ1-4, reads EPEVTQTPSHQVTQMGQEVILRCVPISNHLYFYWYRQILGQKVEFLVSFYNNEISEKSEIFDDQFSVERPDGSNFTLKIRSTKLEDSAMYFCASSRSWVTNEKLFFGSGTQLSVL.

The V gene is TRBV29-1, the J gene TRBJ1-1; tentatively, D is TRBD1 (6 bases). V dropped 6 bases and J dropped 4 bases, with 18 bases sitting between them. This CDR3 contains 14 residues. Germline V gives CDR1 SQVTM, CDR2 ANQGSEA. The CDR3 DNA reads TGCAGCGTCTTCCAGGGGAGTGCGGGCACTGAAGCTTTCTTT. It yields the protein CSVFQGSAGTEAFF.

This CDR3 reads CASSIGSGIPWREQYF. As DNA, the CDR3 is TGTGCCAGTAGTATAGGAAGCGGGATCCCATGGCGGGAGCAGTACTTC. V is TRBV19 and J is TRBJ2-7; 7 positions agree with TRBD2. The CDR3 spans 16 residues. CDR1 is LNHDA and CDR2 is SQIVND in the germline V gene (reference sequence). The junction had 13 bases not matched to a gene; V was cut back by 1 base and J by 7 bases.

J is TRBJ1-3 and V is TRBV28; D is undetermined. CDR1 MDHEN and CDR2 SYDVKM come from the germline V gene. The CDR3 consists of 11 residues. V was pared by 8 bases and J by 4 bases, with 6 bases between. CDR3 coding DNA: TGTGCCAGCGTCGGGGGAAACACCATATATTTT. Translated: CASVGGNTIYF. The full variable domain, its missing parts supplied by reference TRBV28 and TRBJ1-3, is DVKVTQSSRYLVKRTGEKVFLECVQDMDHENMFWYRQDPGLGLRLIYFSYDVKMKEKGDIPEGYSVSREKKERFSLILESASTNQTSMYLCASVGGNTIYFGEGSWLTVV.

The V call is TRBV11-1, the J call TRBJ2-1, with TRBD1 identical over 11 bases. Germline V CDR1 and CDR2: SGHAT, FQDESV (reference sequence). V lost 4 bases, J lost 7 bases, and 6 bases stayed unmatched. There are 15 residues in the CDR3. CDR3 protein: CASSSPGQGVNEQFF. The DNA for the CDR3 is TGTGCCAGCAGCTCGCCGGGACAGGGGGTTAATGAGCAGTTCTTC.

The chain is built from TRBV5-1 and TRBJ1-5, with TRBD1 as a possible D gene (6 bases). The ends were cut back, 4 bases at V and 8 bases at J, with 13 bases in the middle. This CDR3 is built from 13 residues. The germline V gene encodes CDR1 SGHRS and CDR2 YFSETQ. The CDR3 spells CASSPTGIEPQHF. In DNA, the CDR3 is TGCGCCAGCAGCCCGACAGGAATAGAGCCCCAGCATTTT.

This chain uses TRBV5-1 with TRBJ1-2, with 12 bases that match TRBD1. CDR3 size: 16 residues. Germline-derived CDR1 and CDR2 are SGHRS and YFSETQ. V trimming: 3 bases; J trimming: 4 bases; junction bases outside the gene matches: 7. CDR3 nucleotides: TGCGCCAGCAGCTGGGACGGGACAGGGGGCGTCTATGGCTACACCTTC. It encodes CASSWDGTGGVYGYTF. The whole variable domain, remainder taken from reference TRBV5-1 and TRBJ1-2, is KAGVTQTPRYLIKTRGQQVTLSCSPISGHRSVSWYQQTPGQGLQFLFEYFSETQRNKGNFPGRFSGRQFSNSRSEMNVSTLELGDSALYLCASSWDGTGGVYGYTFGSGTRLTVV.

This clone has at least ten counts. This chain connects TRBV28 to TRBJ1-2; D may be TRBD1 (6 bases). Per germline, CDR1 MDHEN and CDR2 SYDVKM. V lost 4 bases and J lost 5, with 14 bases in between. The CDR3 is made up of 14 amino acids. CDR3 in amino acids: CASSSPGAAYGYTF. In DNA, the CDR3 is TGTGCCAGCAGTTCTCCAGGGGCGGCATATGGCTACACCTTC.

The CDR3 DNA follows: TGTGCCAGCAGTTACCATGCGGATAGCTCCTACGAGCAGTACTTC. Translation gives CASSYHADSSYEQYF. The chain couples TRBV6-5 to TRBJ2-7; D is ambiguous. CDR3 length equals 15 residues. V lost 2 bases, J lost 0 bases, and 11 bases lay in between. Germline V gives CDR1 MNHEY, CDR2 SVGAGI.

The gene calls are TRBV28 and TRBJ1-5; maybe TRBD1 (5 bases). The CDR3 covers 14 residues. Germline CDR1 reads MDHEN; CDR2 reads SYDVKM. Trimming cost V 3 bases and J 4 bases, with 10 bases left between them. DNA for the CDR3: TGTGCCAGCAGTTTTGGGGCTGAGAATCAGCCCCAGCATTTT. Translated: CASSFGAENQPQHF. The variable domain in full, completed from reference TRBV28 and TRBJ1-5, reads DVKVTQSSRYLVKRTGEKVFLECVQDMDHENMFWYRQDPGLGLRLIYFSYDVKMKEKGDIPEGYSVSREKKERFSLILESASTNQTSMYLCASSFGAENQPQHFGDGTRLSIL.

The table lists this clone with a few counts. The chain employs TRBV28 and TRBJ2-5, with D possibly matching TRBD1 (6 bases). CDR1 is MDHEN, CDR2 SYDVKM, per germline. V was cut by 5 bases and J by 4 bases, with 17 bases left in between. The CDR3 is 15 residues long. This CDR3 reads CASSPTWQGRETQYF. The CDR3 DNA is TGTGCCAGCAGTCCCACTTGGCAGGGGAGAGAGACCCAGTACTTC.

This clone was observed a handful of times. V is TRBV27 and J is TRBJ2-1, with 9 nucleotides matching TRBD2. V trimming: 11 bases; J trimming: 4 bases; junction bases outside the gene matches: 9. The CDR3 is 14 amino acids. In germline, CDR1 is MNHEY, CDR2 SMNVEV (reference sequence). The CDR3 DNA reads as TGTGCCTCCCGAGCGGGAGGACTTTACAATGAGCAGTTCTTC. Its protein is CASRAGGLYNEQFF.

The chain couples TRBV7-2 to TRBJ2-1, with 7 bases matching TRBD2. The length of the CDR3 is 15 residues. With V trimmed by 5 bases and J by 2 bases, 6 bases remained unmatched. Looked up from germline, CDR1 is SGHTA and CDR2 is FQGNSA. The CDR3 DNA reads TGTGCCAGCAGCCTAAGCGGGACCACCTACAATGAGCAGTTCTTC. It is translated as CASSLSGTTYNEQFF.

This clone has a count of ten or more. This chain links TRBV18 with TRBJ1-1; no firm D call. Trimming removed 5 bases at V and 1 base at J, with 8 bases between. Per germline, CDR1 KGHSH and CDR2 LQKENI. The CDR3 has 13 amino acids. The CDR3 DNA reads TGTGCCAGCTCAAAAGATCCGAACACTGAAGCTTTCTTT. Its translation: CASSKDPNTEAFF. The whole variable domain, filled in from reference TRBV18 and TRBJ1-1, reads NAGVMQNPRHLVRRRGQEARLRCSPMKGHSHVYWYRQLPEEGLKFMVYLQKENIIDESGMPKERFSAEFPKEGPSILRIQQVVRGDSAAYFCASSKDPNTEAFFGQGTRLTVV.

This sequence joins TRBV28 and TRBJ2-5, with 8 bases lining up with TRBD1. The CDR3 runs 13 residues. Germline assignment: CDR1 MDHEN and CDR2 SYDVKM. The V gene end was trimmed by 4 bases and the J gene end by 4 bases; junction bases not matched to a gene: 2. The CDR3 DNA reads TGTGCCAGCAGTTCCGGACAGGGAGAGACCCAGTACTTC. Protein: CASSSGQGETQYF.

V and J are TRBV19 and TRBJ2-5, with a possible D match to TRBD2 (6 bases). The germline gives CDR1 LNHDA, CDR2 SQIVND (reference sequence). V was cut by 5 bases and J by 5 bases, with 15 bases left in between. The CDR3 has 14 amino acids. The CDR3 DNA follows: TGTGCCAGTAGTCGCGAGGGAGGATCTGAGACCCAGTACTTC. This sequence encodes CASSREGGSETQYF.

The rearrangement links TRBV9 to TRBJ2-7; TRBD2 is a possible D gene (6 bases). Germline V lookup: CDR1 SGDLS, CDR2 YYNGEE. The V end lost 2 bases, the J end lost 7 bases, and 19 bases lay between the germline ends. The CDR3 is 15 amino acids. This chain's CDR3 is CASSVTDYLGGEQYF. The DNA of the CDR3 is TGTGCCAGCAGCGTTACAGACTACCTGGGGGGTGAGCAGTACTTC.

The chain carries TRBV27 and TRBJ2-1; 7 bases fit TRBD2. Germline CDR1 reads MNHEY; CDR2 reads SMNVEV (reference sequence). This CDR3 comprises 15 residues. V shed 5 bases, J shed 9 bases, and the junction held 13 bases outside the gene matches. This CDR3 reads CASSLSGEGIVEQFF. CDR3 coding DNA: TGTGCCAGCAGTCTTTCCGGGGAGGGGATAGTTGAGCAGTTCTTC.

The chain employs TRBV2 and TRBJ1-5; D unclear. The CDR3 runs to 13 residues. V was shortened by 4 bases and J by 2 bases, with 6 bases between the two germline ends. Germline loops: CDR1 SNHLY, CDR2 FYNNEI. CDR3 in amino acids: CASSVFGNQPQHF. The DNA for the CDR3 is TGTGCCAGCAGTGTTTTCGGCAATCAGCCCCAGCATTTT.

This chain joins TRBV5-1 and TRBJ1-4, with a weak D call TRBD1 (5 bases). The CDR3 is 15 residues long. The germline V gene encodes CDR1 SGHRS and CDR2 YFSETQ. The V end was cut by 0 bases, the J end by 7 bases, with 13 bases between. The CDR3 nucleotides are TGCGCCAGCAGCTTGGGGTACAGCGGGGGTGAAAAACTGTTTTTT. Its protein product is CASSLGYSGGEKLFF. Variable domain in full (rest from reference TRBV5-1 and TRBJ1-4): KAGVTQTPRYLIKTRGQQVTLSCSPISGHRSVSWYQQTPGQGLQFLFEYFSETQRNKGNFPGRFSGRQFSNSRSEMNVSTLELGDSALYLCASSLGYSGGEKLFFGSGTQLSVL.

This chain links TRBV28 with TRBJ1-4, with D possibly TRBD1 on 5 matching bases. CDR3 length: 16 amino acids. Germline CDR1 MDHEN, CDR2 SYDVKM. Trimming cost V 2 bases and J 4 bases, with 14 bases left between them. The CDR3 DNA is TGTGCCAGCAGTTTAGGGACCGCCCTTATTAATGAAAAACTGTTTTTT. The encoded protein is CASSLGTALINEKLFF.

J is TRBJ2-3 and V is TRBV7-2, with TRBD2 matching 8 bases. CDR3 length equals 16 residues. Germline V lookup: CDR1 SGHTA, CDR2 FQGNSA. Losses at the gene ends were 1 base for V and 8 bases for J; bases not matched to a gene: 11. The CDR3 nucleotides are TGTGCCAGCAGCTTAGGAGCGGAAACTAGCGGAGTTACGCAGTATTTT. This gives the protein CASSLGAETSGVTQYF.